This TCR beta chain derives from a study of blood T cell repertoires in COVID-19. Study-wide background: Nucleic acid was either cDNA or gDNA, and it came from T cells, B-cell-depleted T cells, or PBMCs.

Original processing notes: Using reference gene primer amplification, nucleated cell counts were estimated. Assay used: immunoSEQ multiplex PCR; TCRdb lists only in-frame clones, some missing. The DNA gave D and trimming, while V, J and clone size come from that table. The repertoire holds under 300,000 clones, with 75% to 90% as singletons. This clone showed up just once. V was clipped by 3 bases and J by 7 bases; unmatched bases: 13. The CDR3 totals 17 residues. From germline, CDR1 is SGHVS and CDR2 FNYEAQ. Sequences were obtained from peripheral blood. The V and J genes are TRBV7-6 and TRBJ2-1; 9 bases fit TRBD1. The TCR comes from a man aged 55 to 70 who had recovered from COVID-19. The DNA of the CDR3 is TGTGCCAGCAGCTTTGAAGGGACAGGGAGAGGTAGAAATGAGCAGTTCTTC. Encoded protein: CASSFEGTGRGRNEQFF.